These 7 T cell receptor beta chains came from one sample sequenced in a study of cytomegalovirus exposure and HLA in healthy donors. Primers included in the PCR were 60 Vbeta and 13 Jbeta primers. The data were produced by immunoSEQ multiplex PCR, yet TCRdb's version contains in-frame clones alone and is incomplete. Among over 95,000 clones listed, more than 60% were seen once. The source material was PBMCs. The receptor set was obtained from a female donor in good health and CMV-seronegative.

Turning to this clone: The junction departs from germline at one end; a sequencing error may be responsible. The chain has TRBV7-2 and TRBJ1-3; TRBD1 is a possible D gene (5 bases). The CDR3 extends over 11 amino acids. Germline loops: CDR1 SGHTA, CDR2 FQGNSA. CDR3 sequence: CASSFAQGVDF. The CDR3 DNA reads as TGTGCCAGCAGCTTCGCCCAGGGCGTGGATTTT.

CDR3 protein: CASAGPRGGTDTQYF. The DNA of the CDR3 is TGTGCCTCAGCAGGGCCTAGGGGCGGCACAGATACGCAGTATTTT. The gene calls are TRBV27 and TRBJ2-3, with a weak D call TRBD1 (5 bases). The CDR3 totals 15 residues. Trimming shortened V by 11 bases and J by 1 base, and 19 bases separated the two germline ends. The germline V gene has CDR1 MNHEY and CDR2 SMNVEV (reference sequence).

This chain joins TRBV30 and TRBJ1-1, with 7 bases fitting TRBD1. Germline V CDR1 and CDR2: GTSNPN, SVGIG (reference sequence). The CDR3 loop spans 11 amino acids. V shed 4 bases, J shed 11 bases, and the junction held 7 bases outside the gene matches. The CDR3 DNA reads TGTGCCTGGACTGAGGGGGCTAGTGCTTTCTTT. Translated, it gives CAWTEGASAFF.

This clone was seen a single time. The V gene is TRBV5-1, the J gene TRBJ2-1; possible D gene TRBD2, 6 bases. Germline V lookup: CDR1 SGHRS, CDR2 YFSETQ. The CDR3 runs 14 residues. The germline V and J ends were trimmed by 3 bases and 7 bases, with 14 bases remaining between them. The DNA for the CDR3 is TGCGCCAGCAGCTGGGGGGACGGGGGAAATGAGCAGTTCTTC. Its translation: CASSWGDGGNEQFF.

The CDR3 reads CASSLSGGHRAYEQYF. CDR3 in DNA: TGTGCCAGCAGTCTTTCAGGGGGCCACCGGGCCTACGAGCAGTACTTC. This chain links TRBV14 with TRBJ2-7; TRBD1 matches 8 bases. The germline V gene has CDR1 SGHDN and CDR2 FVKESK. The CDR3 extends over 16 amino acids. V was pared by 6 bases and J by 2 bases, with 12 bases of the junction left unmatched.

The J gene is TRBJ1-1, the V gene TRBV4-3; a weak D match, TRBD1 (5 bases). This CDR3 is 14 amino acids long. Per the germline V gene, CDR1 is LGHNA and CDR2 is YSLEER. The V and J ends lost 1 base and 1 base respectively, with 7 bases between them. The CDR3 here is CASSQVTGNTEAFF. CDR3 bases: TGCGCCAGCAGCCAAGTAACAGGGAACACTGAAGCTTTCTTT.

The V and J genes are TRBV5-8 and TRBJ2-7, with TRBD2 matching 9 bases. The CDR3 loop spans 15 amino acids. The trim removed 2 bases at V and 3 bases at J, leaving 6 bases unmatched. Germline V gene lookup returns CDR1 SGHTS and CDR2 YDEGEE. CDR3 coding DNA: TGTGCCAGCAGCTTTGGGACTAGCAGAGACTACGAGCAGTACTTC. Amino acids: CASSFGTSRDYEQYF.